This TCR beta chain comes out of a study of vaccination and CD4 T cells after COVID-19. Germline V gene sequence: CDR1 DFQATT, CDR2 SNEGSKA (reference sequence). V dropped 6 bases and J dropped 4; count of bases not matched to a gene: 6. The CDR3 is made up of 13 amino acids. By share of the sample, this clonotype is hyperexpanded. Its antigen is not identified. Described treatment: roughly 10-day PBMC culture with coronavirus spike peptide pools or control peptides (ViraFEST assay). First, ViraFEST expanded antigen-specific T cells with peptide pools, and next it sequenced the TCRs. The dates of positive PCR tests extended from March through December 2020 and came before the US Alpha, Beta and Delta variants. At the Johns Hopkins FTIC core, DNA taken from cultured CD4+ T cells was sequenced by way of the Oncomine TCR Beta short-read assay. From the PCR reads, TCRdb called clonotypes with MiXCR, one entry per CDR3 protein. This sample has fewer than 15,000 distinct CDR3 sequences; 55% to 65% occur once, and the top ten carry approximately 10%.

Sequenced: CD4+ T cells from blood, cultured in vitro. The TCR originated in a human donor who had recovered from COVID-19. The V and J genes are TRBV20-1 and TRBJ1-5; TRBD1 matches 7 bases. DNA of the CDR3: TGCAGTGCCCTCGGACAGGAGAATCAGCCCCAGCATTTT. This codes for CSALGQENQPQHF.